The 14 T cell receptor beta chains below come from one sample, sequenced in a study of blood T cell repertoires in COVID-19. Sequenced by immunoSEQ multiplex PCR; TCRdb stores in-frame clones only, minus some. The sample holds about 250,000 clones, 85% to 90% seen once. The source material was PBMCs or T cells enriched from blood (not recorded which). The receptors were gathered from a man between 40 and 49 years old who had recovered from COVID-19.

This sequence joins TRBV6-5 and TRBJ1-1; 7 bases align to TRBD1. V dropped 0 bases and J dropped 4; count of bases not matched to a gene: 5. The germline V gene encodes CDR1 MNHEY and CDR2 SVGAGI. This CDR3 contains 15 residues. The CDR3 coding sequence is TGTGCCAGCAGTTACTCTGAGGGGGCGGGCACTGAAGCTTTCTTT. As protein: CASSYSEGAGTEAFF.

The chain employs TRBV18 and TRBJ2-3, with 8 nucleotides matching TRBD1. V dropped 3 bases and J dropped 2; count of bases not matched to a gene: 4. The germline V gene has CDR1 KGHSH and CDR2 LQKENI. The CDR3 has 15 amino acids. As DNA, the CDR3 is TGTGCCAGCTCACCCGGACAGGGCCTCACAGATACGCAGTATTTT. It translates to CASSPGQGLTDTQYF.

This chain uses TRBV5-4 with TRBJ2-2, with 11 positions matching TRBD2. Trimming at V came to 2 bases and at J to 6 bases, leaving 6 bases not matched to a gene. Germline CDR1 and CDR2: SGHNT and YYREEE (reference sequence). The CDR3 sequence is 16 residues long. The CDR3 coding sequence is TGTGCCAGCAGCTTCGGTAGCGGGAGGGTCGCCGGGGAGCTGTTTTTT. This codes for CASSFGSGRVAGELFF.

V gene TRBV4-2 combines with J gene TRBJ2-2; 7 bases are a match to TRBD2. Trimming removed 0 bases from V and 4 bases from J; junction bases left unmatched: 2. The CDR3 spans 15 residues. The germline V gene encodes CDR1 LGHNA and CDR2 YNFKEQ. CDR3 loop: CASSQDGGGTGELFF. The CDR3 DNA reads TGTGCCAGCAGCCAAGATGGGGGGGGCACCGGGGAGCTGTTTTTT.

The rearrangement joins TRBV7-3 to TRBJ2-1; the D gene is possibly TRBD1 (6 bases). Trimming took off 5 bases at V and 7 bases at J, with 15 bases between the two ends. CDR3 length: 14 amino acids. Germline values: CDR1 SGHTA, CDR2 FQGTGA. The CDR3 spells CASSPSGTRNEQFF. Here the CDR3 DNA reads TGTGCCAGCAGCCCCTCCGGGACAAGGAATGAGCAGTTCTTC.

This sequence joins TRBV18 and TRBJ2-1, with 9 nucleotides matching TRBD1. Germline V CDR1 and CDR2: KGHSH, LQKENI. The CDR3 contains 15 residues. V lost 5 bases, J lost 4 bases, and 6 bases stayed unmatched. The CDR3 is CASSSGTGIYNEQFF. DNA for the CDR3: TGTGCCAGCTCATCTGGGACAGGGATTTACAATGAGCAGTTCTTC. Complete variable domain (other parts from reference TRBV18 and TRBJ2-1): NAGVMQNPRHLVRRRGQEARLRCSPMKGHSHVYWYRQLPEEGLKFMVYLQKENIIDESGMPKERFSAEFPKEGPSILRIQQVVRGDSAAYFCASSSGTGIYNEQFFGPGTRLTVL.

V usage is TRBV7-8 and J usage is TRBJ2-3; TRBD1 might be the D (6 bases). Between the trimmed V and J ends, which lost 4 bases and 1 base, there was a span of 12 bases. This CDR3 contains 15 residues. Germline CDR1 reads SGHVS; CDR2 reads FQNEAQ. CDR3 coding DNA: TGTGCCAGCAGCTCTAGCAGGGGCCGCACAGATACGCAGTATTTT. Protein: CASSSSRGRTDTQYF. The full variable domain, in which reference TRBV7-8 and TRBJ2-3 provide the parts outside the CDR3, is GAGVSQSPRYKVAKRGQDVALRCDPISGHVSLFWYQQALGQGPEFLTYFQNEAQLDKSGLPSDRFFAERPEGSVSTLKIQRTQQEDSAVYLCASSSSRGRTDTQYFGPGTRLTVL.

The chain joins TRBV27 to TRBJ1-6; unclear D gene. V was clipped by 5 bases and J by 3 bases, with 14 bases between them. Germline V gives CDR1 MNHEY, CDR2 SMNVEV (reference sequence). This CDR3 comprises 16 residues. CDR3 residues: CASSIYGTVYNSPLHF. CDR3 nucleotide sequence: TGTGCCAGCAGTATCTACGGAACAGTCTATAATTCACCCCTCCACTTT.

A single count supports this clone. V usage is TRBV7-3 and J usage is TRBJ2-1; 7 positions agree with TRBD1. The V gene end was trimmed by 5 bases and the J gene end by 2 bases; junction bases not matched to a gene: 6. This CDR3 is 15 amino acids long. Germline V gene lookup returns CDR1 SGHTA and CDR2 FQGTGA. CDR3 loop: CASSPDRQTYNEQFF. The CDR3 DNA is TGTGCCAGCAGCCCGGACAGGCAGACCTACAATGAGCAGTTCTTC.

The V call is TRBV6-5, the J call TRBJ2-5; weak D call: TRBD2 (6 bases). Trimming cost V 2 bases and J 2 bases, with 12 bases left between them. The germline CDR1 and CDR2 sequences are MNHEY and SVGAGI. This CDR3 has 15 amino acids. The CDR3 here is CASSYHNGGQETQYF. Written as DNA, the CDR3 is TGTGCCAGCAGTTACCACAACGGGGGTCAAGAGACCCAGTACTTC.

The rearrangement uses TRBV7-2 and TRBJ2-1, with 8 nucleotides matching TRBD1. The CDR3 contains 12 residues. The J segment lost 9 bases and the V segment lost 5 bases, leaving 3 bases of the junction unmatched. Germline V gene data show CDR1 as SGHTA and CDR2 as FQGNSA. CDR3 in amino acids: CASSQTGVEQFF. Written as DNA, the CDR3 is TGTGCCAGCAGCCAGACAGGGGTTGAGCAGTTCTTC.

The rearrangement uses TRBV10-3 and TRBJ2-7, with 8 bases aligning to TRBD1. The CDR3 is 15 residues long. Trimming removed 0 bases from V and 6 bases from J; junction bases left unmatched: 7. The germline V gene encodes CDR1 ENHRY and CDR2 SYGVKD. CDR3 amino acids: CAISESRQGAGEQYF. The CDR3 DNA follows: TGTGCCATCAGTGAGTCCCGGCAGGGGGCGGGCGAGCAGTACTTC.

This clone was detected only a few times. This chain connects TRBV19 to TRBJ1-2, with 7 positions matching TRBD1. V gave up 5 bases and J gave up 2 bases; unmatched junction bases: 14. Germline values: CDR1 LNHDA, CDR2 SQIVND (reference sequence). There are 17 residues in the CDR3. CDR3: CASSSLPGQLGNYGYTF. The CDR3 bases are TGTGCCAGTAGTTCCCTGCCGGGACAGCTAGGGAACTATGGCTACACCTTC.

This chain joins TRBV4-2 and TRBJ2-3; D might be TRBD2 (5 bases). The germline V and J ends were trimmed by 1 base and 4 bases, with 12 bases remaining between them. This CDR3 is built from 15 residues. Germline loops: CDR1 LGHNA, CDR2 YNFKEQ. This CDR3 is CASSQVSRGPDTQYF. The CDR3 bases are TGTGCCAGCAGCCAAGTTAGTAGAGGGCCAGATACGCAGTATTTT.